By share of the sample, the clone carrying this T cell receptor beta chain is medium-sized. Its antigen is not identified. This entry belongs to a study of cytomegalovirus exposure and HLA in healthy donors. PCR used 60 Vbeta primers and 13 Jbeta primers. The assay was immunoSEQ multiplex PCR, and TCRdb's table has in-frame clones only and misses some. Among roughly 100,000 clones listed, around four fifths were seen once. Findings and caveats of the study: Fewer N-insertions than the approximately 610-donor mean were reportedly shown by an Asian-associated ancestry cluster in a later analysis. Across HLA loci, a later analysis found differing TCR association rates, with DRB1 most and HLA-C fewest. In a later analysis, roughly 17,000 TCR beta sequences were associated with HLA alleles at 0.05 false discovery rate. An analysis was carried out at a later point. It showed that HLA-associated TCR beta chains were more clonally expanded than equally common non-associated chains.

Germline V lookup: CDR1 SGHTA, CDR2 FQGNSA. J was trimmed by 9 bases and V by 6 bases; bases with no gene match: 5. The CDR3 totals 13 residues. Sequenced: PBMCs. V gene TRBV7-2 combines with J gene TRBJ2-1, with 10 bases that match TRBD2. The sequence derives from a woman in her forties in good health and CMV-seronegative. DNA for the CDR3: TGTGCCAGCAGTCCGACTAGCGGGCCTGAGCAGTTCTTC. This gives the protein CASSPTSGPEQFF. The whole variable domain, filled in from reference TRBV7-2 and TRBJ2-1, reads GAGVSQSPSNKVTEKGKDVELRCDPISGHTALYWYRQSLGQGLEFLIYFQGNSAPDKSGLPSDRFSAERTGGSVSTLTIQRTQQEDSAVYLCASSPTSGPEQFFGPGTRLTVL.